The 14 T cell receptor beta chains listed next were all sequenced from one sample in a study of regulatory T cells in long-lasting Graves disease. The time point: persistent/refractory GD, antithyroid drugs over 5 years with positive TRAb. Construction of the TCR library relied on RNA isolated from PBMCs. In building TCR beta libraries, iRepertoire HTBI primers were used together with Arm-PCR of CDR3 regions. TCRdb re-called the multiplex PCR reads through MiXCR, storing one row per CDR3 protein. The table has more than 650,000 distinct CDR3 sequences, 25% to 30% seen once. Specimen: peripheral blood mononuclear cells (PBMCs), collected when the disease was refractory, from a patient treated with antithyroid drugs. These receptors came from a female donor with Graves disease.

This clonotype was seen only a few times. The V and J genes are TRBV6-1 and TRBJ1-5; D not resolved. Germline-derived CDR1 and CDR2 are MNHNS and SASEGT. Deletions cut 4 bases from V and 4 bases from J, with 8 bases between. The CDR3 is 13 residues long. In DNA form, the CDR3 reads TGTGCCAGCAGTGGAGAGAGGAATCAGCCCCAGCATTTT. It codes for CASSGERNQPQHF.

A remark on this clonotype: One end of the junction is discordant with germline, which a read error may explain. The J gene is TRBJ1-1, the V gene TRBV3-1; TRBD1 aligns across 8 bases. There are 13 residues in the CDR3. Germline V CDR1 and CDR2: LGHDT, YNNKEL (reference sequence). The CDR3 DNA is TGTGCCAGCAGCCCGACAGGGGACACTGAAGCTTACTTT. Translation gives CASSPTGDTEAYF.

This clonotype appeared a few times. The chain employs TRBV27 and TRBJ1-5, with TRBD1 matching over 8 bases. V dropped 8 bases and J dropped 3; count of bases not matched to a gene: 9. CDR3 size: 15 residues. CDR1 and CDR2 from the germline V gene are MNHEY and SMNVEV (reference sequence). CDR3 protein: CASALGQGANQPQHF. CDR3 nucleotide sequence: TGTGCCAGCGCACTGGGGCAGGGGGCCAATCAGCCCCAGCATTTT.

This clonotype was seen more than once but under ten times. The chain combines TRBV7-9 with TRBJ1-2; D gene uncertain. Trimming took 7 bases from V and 0 from J, leaving 21 bases between them. Germline V gene data show CDR1 as SEHNR and CDR2 as FQNEAQ (reference sequence). This CDR3 has 17 amino acids. In DNA form, the CDR3 reads TGTGCCAGCACCCTATCGCTGTCGCAGCTTACTAACTATGGCTACACCTTC. It codes for CASTLSLSQLTNYGYTF.

The rearrangement joins TRBV6-1 to TRBJ2-7; 10 bases line up with TRBD2. The length of the CDR3 is 15 residues. Trimming at V came to 10 bases and at J to 1 base, leaving 10 bases not matched to a gene. The V gene's germline CDR1 is MNHNS and CDR2 SASEGT. For the CDR3, the DNA is TGTGCCACCGCCCCACTAGCGGGATCGTCCTACGAGCAGTACTTC. Amino acid sequence: CATAPLAGSSYEQYF.

This chain's CDR3 is CASSESGGGESMNTEAFF. For the CDR3, the DNA is TGCGCCAGCAGTGAGTCGGGAGGGGGCGAATCCATGAACACTGAAGCTTTCTTT. The chain recombines TRBV10-2 with TRBJ1-1; 7 positions agree with TRBD1. Germline V gives CDR1 WSHSY, CDR2 SAAADI. CDR3 length: 18 residues. The V and J ends lost 0 bases and 0 bases, in that order; junction bases with no gene match: 10.

V is TRBV11-1 and J is TRBJ2-2; TRBD2 agrees at 13 bases. The CDR3 is made up of 16 amino acids. V was clipped by 3 bases and J by 6 bases; unmatched bases: 4. CDR1 and CDR2 (germline): SGHAT, FQDESV (reference sequence). Here the CDR3 reads CASSLWTSGSSGELFF. In DNA form, the CDR3 reads TGTGCCAGCAGCTTGTGGACTAGCGGGAGCTCCGGGGAGCTGTTTTTT.

This clonotype has a handful of counts. The chain is built from TRBV6-1 and TRBJ1-5; the D is unclear. Germline V lookup: CDR1 MNHNS, CDR2 SASEGT. CDR3 length: 16 residues. V was clipped by 3 bases and J by 0 bases, with 12 bases between them. CDR3 DNA: TGTGCCAGCAGTGACCGAGGGATTCATAGCAATCAGCCCCAGCATTTT. Translation: CASSDRGIHSNQPQHF.

The V and J genes are TRBV14 and TRBJ2-7; no clear D. The CDR3 runs 16 residues. Trimming removed 1 base from V and 1 base from J, with 14 bases in between. CDR1 SGHDN and CDR2 FVKESK come from the germline V gene. The CDR3, as DNA: TGTGCCAGCAGCCAAGGAATCGGGCGGAGTTCCTACGAGCAGTACTTC. Its protein product is CASSQGIGRSSYEQYF.

CDR3 region: CASGPGYTYEQYF. The CDR3 nucleotides are TGTGCCAGTGGGCCCGGTTATACCTACGAGCAGTACTTC. V usage is TRBV19 and J usage is TRBJ2-7; D is uncertain. There are 13 residues in the CDR3. Germline CDR1 LNHDA, CDR2 SQIVND (reference sequence). The germline V and J ends were trimmed by 8 bases and 2 bases, with 13 bases remaining between them.

This chain links TRBV12-5 with TRBJ2-3, with 11 nucleotides matching TRBD2. Trimming took 1 base from V and 3 from J; bases not matched to a gene: 3. Germline V lookup: CDR1 LGHNT, CDR2 FRNRAP. This CDR3 comprises 16 residues. The CDR3 bases are TGTGCTAGTGGTTTGGGACTAGCGGGGTTGACAGATACGCAGTATTTT. Residues: CASGLGLAGLTDTQYF.

Regarding this clonotype: This may come from a read error, since a much larger clone is one base off. The CDR3 sequence: CASSETRGANHGYTF. CDR3 nucleotide sequence: TGTGCCAGCAGTGAAACGAGGGGGGCTAACCATGGCTACACCTTC. The chain links TRBV6-2 or TRBV6-3 to TRBJ1-2, with D tentatively TRBD1 (6 bases). Looked up from germline, CDR1 is MNHEY and CDR2 is SVGEGT. The CDR3 covers 15 residues.

V is TRBV6-2 or TRBV6-3 and J is TRBJ2-7, with 7 bases lining up with TRBD1. In germline, CDR1 is MNHEY, CDR2 SVGEGT. CDR3 length: 15 amino acids. J was trimmed by 2 bases and V by 0 bases; bases with no gene match: 4. This CDR3 reads CASSYSRTGPYEQYF. The CDR3 DNA reads as TGTGCCAGCAGTTACTCCCGGACAGGACCCTACGAGCAGTACTTC.

This clonotype was seen repeatedly, ten times or more. J is TRBJ2-5 and V is TRBV12-3 or TRBV12-4; D is possibly TRBD1 (5 bases). This CDR3 is 14 amino acids long. V was trimmed by 3 bases and J by 4 bases, leaving 12 bases between them. CDR3 nucleotides: TGTGCCAGCAGTTTTTCCGGCCAGGGAGAGACCCAGTACTTC. Its translation: CASSFSGQGETQYF.